The rows below give T cell receptor beta chains drawn from one sample of a study of OX40 agonist ivuxolimab in advanced cancers. Produced via immunoSEQ multiplex PCR; TCRdb's table is partial and in-frame only. This table has tens of thousands of clones, 88% appearing once. Material: CD4+ or CD8+ T cells sorted from blood, obtained in a trial of the OX40 agonist ivuxolimab. Receptors originate from an adult with an advanced solid tumor such as melanoma, head and neck, liver or kidney cancer. Both conserved end residues are part of each CDR3. A D gene is named only where the DNA matches it firmly. Some rows mark clone size as missing; the rest say once, few, many or name a class of expanded clone.

.,TRBV27,TRBJ1-1,13,.,CASSTPQSTEAFF,TGTGCCAGCAGCACCCCCCAAAGCACTGAAGCTTTCTTT
.,TRBV6-5,TRBJ2-5,13,TRBD2,CASSLGLAEAQYF,TGTGCCAGCAGTTTGGGACTAGCGGAGGCCCAGTACTTC
.,TRBV4-1,TRBJ2-3,13,.,CASSPGLSDTQYF,TGCGCCAGCAGCCCCGGACTTTCGGATACGCAGTATTTT
.,TRBV7-8,TRBJ1-5,15,.,CASSLSIVSNQPQHF,TGTGCCAGCAGCTTAAGCATCGTTAGCAATCAGCCCCAGCATTTT
.,TRBV27,TRBJ2-7,13,.,CASSFLGEVEQYF,TGTGCCAGCAGTTTTCTTGGGGAAGTCGAGCAGTACTTC
.,TRBV2,TRBJ2-1,16,TRBD2,CASSEVGTSGGYEQFF,TGTGCCAGCAGTGAAGTTGGGACTAGCGGGGGGTATGAGCAGTTCTTC
.,TRBV4-1,TRBJ2-1,17,TRBD2,CASRSDHSTSGSNEQFF,TGCGCCAGCAGGTCCGATCATTCGACTAGCGGGAGCAATGAGCAGTTCTTC
.,TRBV6-5,TRBJ1-1,14,.,CASSPRDRNTEAFF,TGTGCCAGCAGCCCTAGGGACCGGAACACTGAAGCTTTCTTT
.,TRBV5-4,TRBJ1-1,15,TRBD1,CASSSGTGWNTEAFF,TGTGCCAGCAGCTCGGGGACAGGGTGGAACACTGAAGCTTTCTTT
.,TRBV7-8,TRBJ2-1,16,.,CASSLARWLVGNEQFF,TGTGCCAGCAGCTTAGCCCGGTGGCTAGTGGGCAATGAGCAGTTCTTC
.,TRBV13,TRBJ2-5,11,.,CASSLRETQYF,TGTGCCAGCAGCTTGCGGGAGACCCAGTACTTC
.,TRBV7-6,TRBJ2-1,14,.,CASSHRLDGNEQFF,TGTGCCAGCAGCCATAGACTAGATGGCAATGAGCAGTTCTTC
.,TRBV2,TRBJ2-5,17,TRBD2,CASPILGLAGYQETQYF,TGTGCCAGCCCTATTTTAGGACTAGCGGGGTACCAAGAGACCCAGTACTTC
.,TRBV6-5,TRBJ1-5,13,.,CASSDSRLEPQHF,TGTGCCAGCAGCGACAGCCGCCTAGAACCCCAGCATTTT
.,TRBV9,TRBJ2-3,17,.,CASSPSRTRENTDTQYF,TGTGCCAGCAGCCCATCCAGGACCAGGGAAAACACAGATACGCAGTATTTT
.,TRBV6-5,TRBJ2-2,14,.,CASSYSMGTGELFF,TGTGCCAGCAGTTACTCGATGGGAACCGGGGAGCTGTTTTTT
.,TRBV4-1,TRBJ2-7,15,TRBD1,CASSQEQGASYEQYF,TGCGCCAGCAGCCAAGAGCAGGGGGCGTCCTACGAGCAGTACTTC
large,TRBV7-9,TRBJ2-1,16,TRBD2,CASSLEGREGYNEQFF,TGTGCCAGCAGCCTTGAGGGGCGGGAGGGCTACAATGAGCAGTTCTTC
.,TRBV7-9,TRBJ2-7,12,.,CASSLGSYEQYF,TGTGCCAGCAGCTTAGGGTCCTACGAGCAGTACTTT
.,TRBV6-6,TRBJ2-6,14,.,CASIPGSGANVLTF,TGTGCCAGCATCCCGGGGTCTGGGGCCAACGTCCTGACTTTC
.,TRBV7-9,TRBJ1-4,14,.,CASSLGGGGEKLFF,TGTGCCAGCAGCTTAGGAGGTGGTGGTGAAAAACTGTTTTTT
.,TRBV30,TRBJ1-1,14,TRBD1,CAWTLQGANTEAFF,TGTGCCTGGACCTTACAGGGGGCGAACACTGAAGCTTTCTTT
.,TRBV15,TRBJ2-3,15,.,CATSRSAGPTDTQYF,TGTGCCACCAGCAGATCTGCGGGGCCCACAGATACGCAGTATTTT
.,TRBV4-1,TRBJ1-6,14,.,CASSQDREGRPLHF,TGCGCCAGCAGCCAAGACAGAGAGGGAAGGCCCCTCCACTTT
few,TRBV7-8,TRBJ2-2,14,.,CASSWSSNTGELFF,TGTGCCAGCAGCTGGAGCTCGAACACCGGGGAGCTGTTTTTT
few,TRBV7-9,TRBJ2-6,14,.,CASSVVVGANVLTF,TGTGCCAGCAGCGTCGTAGTGGGGGCCAACGTCCTGACTTTC
.,TRBV27,TRBJ2-6,17,TRBD2,CASTKAGGLSGANVLTF,TGTGCCAGCACCAAAGCGGGGGGGCTCTCTGGGGCCAACGTCCTGACTTTC
.,TRBV7-6,TRBJ1-4,14,.,CASSSSGFGEKLFF,TGTGCCAGCAGCTCGTCAGGGTTTGGAGAAAAACTGTTTTTT
.,TRBV18,TRBJ2-5,13,.,CASSPPAEETQYF,TGTGCCAGCTCACCACCGGCAGAAGAGACCCAGTACTTC
.,TRBV7-9,TRBJ2-1,17,TRBD2,CASSPPLLAGGLYEQFF,TGTGCCAGCAGTCCTCCCCTACTAGCGGGAGGTCTTTATGAGCAGTTCTTC
.,TRBV7-9,TRBJ2-7,15,TRBD2,CASSSPAGGWDEQYF,TGTGCCAGCAGCTCCCCGGCGGGGGGCTGGGACGAGCAGTACTTC
.,TRBV30,TRBJ2-7,13,.,CAWSRDSSYEQYF,TGTGCCTGGAGTCGTGACAGCTCCTACGAGCAGTACTTC
.,TRBV9,TRBJ1-1,12,.,CASSVVTTEAFF,TGTGCCAGCAGCGTAGTAACGACAGAAGCTTTCTTT
.,TRBV4-1,TRBJ2-7,14,TRBD1,CASAGTGFHYEQYF,TGCGCCAGCGCCGGGACAGGGTTTCACTACGAGCAGTACTTC
.,TRBV2,TRBJ1-6,15,.,CASSGGNAYNSPLHF,TGTGCCAGCTCGGGCGGGAATGCCTATAATTCACCCCTCCACTTT
.,TRBV6-5,TRBJ1-1,12,.,CASSYSDTEAFF,TGTGCCAGCAGTTACAGTGACACTGAAGCTTTCTTT